The 5 T cell receptor beta chains below all came from one sample that was sequenced in a study of blood T cells in healthy people across ages. Primers used in a second PCR of roughly 6 to 11 cycles were a sample-barcoded 5' primer and a J-beta primer mix. Each CDR3 protein gets one entry after TCRdb re-called the 5' RACE reads with MiXCR. This table has about 970,000 distinct CDR3 sequences, roughly half appearing once. Source material: blood. Receptors originate from a woman aged 60-70 years in good health.

This chain uses TRBV12-3 or TRBV12-4 with TRBJ2-5; 9 bases are a match to TRBD1. The J call is uncertain, as TRBJ2-7 better fits the DNA end. There are 16 residues in the CDR3. The CDR3 DNA reads TGTGCCAGCAGTTTTAGTCTCGGGACAGGGATCAACGAGCAGTACTTC. It translates to CASSFSLGTGINEQYF.

The CDR3 reads CASSPRTHRNGNEQFF. The CDR3, as DNA: TGCGCCAGCAGCCCCAGGACCCACCGGAATGGTAATGAGCAGTTCTTC. This chain connects TRBV4-1 to TRBJ2-1; D gene ambiguous. CDR3 size: 16 residues. V gave up 4 bases and J gave up 7 bases, with 20 bases separating them. The germline CDR1 and CDR2 sequences are MGHRA and YSYEKL.

The CDR3 spells CASSLAAGDTYEQYF. The CDR3, as DNA: TGTGCCAGCAGCTTAGCCGCGGGAGACACCTACGAGCAGTACTTC. This chain links TRBV7-9 with TRBJ2-7; 7 bases map to TRBD2. The CDR3 has 15 residues. Germline trimming cut 0 bases from V and 2 bases from J; bases unmatched to any gene: 4. From germline, CDR1 is SEHNR and CDR2 FQNEAQ (reference sequence).

This clonotype was picked up a small number of times. The CDR3 loop reads CASRERNEQFF. CDR3 coding DNA: TGTGCCAGCAGGGAGCGGAATGAGCAGTTCTTC. The genes are TRBV6-5 and TRBJ2-1, with D possibly TRBD2 on 5 matching bases. CDR1 MNHEY and CDR2 SVGAGI come from the germline V gene. The CDR3 spans 11 residues. Trimming shortened V by 6 bases and J by 7 bases, and 7 bases separated the two germline ends.

The rearrangement joins TRBV12-3 or TRBV12-4 to TRBJ2-7; tentative D call: TRBD1 (6 bases). CDR3 length: 15 amino acids. The V gene lost 8 bases and the J gene lost 5 bases, with 22 bases spanning the gap. Written as DNA, the CDR3 is TGTGCCAGCTTATTGCGCCCAACAGGGAGTAACGAGCAGTACTTC. This translates into CASLLRPTGSNEQYF.